This T cell receptor beta chain was profiled in a study of T cell changes during pregnancy in multiple sclerosis. The table came from immunoSEQ multiplex PCR; TCRdb's copy has only in-frame clones and leaves some out. The sample contains 70,000 to 80,000 clones, around 93% of which appear only once. This clone was seen just once. Germline values: CDR1 SGDLS, CDR2 YYNGEE. The CDR3 is made up of 16 amino acids. Trimming cost V 6 bases and J 2 bases, with 18 bases left between them. This TCR derives from a female donor with multiple sclerosis, enrolled in a pregnancy study. This rearrangement joins TRBV9 to TRBJ1-5, with a possible D match to TRBD1 (5 bases). The specimen was peripheral blood, collected in the first trimester of pregnancy. Here the CDR3 DNA reads TGTGCCAGCACCCGGGGGGGGGATTTGGGCAATCAGCCCCAGCATTTT. Protein product: CASTRGGDLGNQPQHF. Based on the CDR3 plus reference TRBV9 and TRBJ1-5, the full variable domain is DSGVTQTPKHLITATGQRVTLRCSPRSGDLSVYWYQQSLDQGLQFLIQYYNGEERAKGNILERFSAQQFPDLHSELNLSSLELGDSALYFCASTRGGDLGNQPQHFGDGTRLSIL.